Following are 18 T cell receptor beta chains from one sample sequenced in a study of CD8+CD57+ T cells in acquired aplastic anemia. Profiles of TCR beta VDJ and CDR3 were generated from a genomic DNA template. TCRdb recomputed calls from the reads with MiXCR, one row per CDR3 protein. The data contain 150,000 to 200,000 distinct CDR3 sequences, roughly 48% of them singletons. Sequenced sample: sorted CD4+, CD8+, or CD8+CD57+ T cells (not recorded which) from PBMCs. The receptors come from a human donor in good health.

This clonotype was counted ten times or more. The chain carries TRBV6-6 and TRBJ1-5; D remains unclear. Germline CDR1 and CDR2: MNHNY and SVGAGI (reference sequence). The CDR3 has 13 amino acids. The V end lost 8 bases, the J end lost 5 bases, and 13 bases lay between the germline ends. The CDR3 region is CASCFTDYQPQHF. CDR3 nucleotide sequence: TGTGCCAGCTGTTTTACAGACTATCAGCCCCAGCATTTT.

This clonotype was counted many times. The chain is built from TRBV6-1 and TRBJ2-7; 8 bases map to TRBD1. Trimming removed 2 bases from V and 0 bases from J; junction bases left unmatched: 3. This CDR3 comprises 15 residues. Germline loops: CDR1 MNHNS, CDR2 SASEGT. The CDR3 sequence is CASSERTGSSYEQYF. The CDR3 DNA follows: TGTGCCAGCAGTGAAAGGACAGGGAGCTCCTACGAGCAGTACTTC.

This clonotype was counted between two and nine times. This CDR3 is CSARDRTSGSYEQYF. Here the CDR3 DNA reads TGCAGTGCTAGAGACCGGACTAGCGGCTCCTACGAGCAGTACTTC. The chain carries TRBV20-1 and TRBJ2-7; 10 bases line up with TRBD2. This CDR3 has 15 residues. J gave up 0 bases and V 0 bases, and 2 bases lay outside the gene matches. Per germline, CDR1 DFQATT and CDR2 SNEGSKA (reference sequence).

In DNA form, the CDR3 reads TGTGCCAGTAGTTGGTGGGTCGGAACAGATACGCAGTATTTT. Translating gives CASSWWVGTDTQYF. The V and J genes are TRBV19 and TRBJ2-3; D unclear. CDR1 LNHDA and CDR2 SQIVND come from the germline V gene (reference sequence). The length of the CDR3 is 14 residues. V dropped 5 bases and J dropped 3 bases, with 12 bases sitting between them.

This CDR3 is CASSFDPYEQYF. DNA of the CDR3: TGTGCCAGCAGCTTCGACCCATACGAGCAGTACTTC. This chain joins TRBV7-2 and TRBJ2-7; the D is unclear. CDR3 length: 12 residues. V lost 3 bases and J 4 bases, leaving 7 bases between the germline ends. Germline loops: CDR1 SGHTA, CDR2 FQGNSA.

This clonotype was counted ten times or more. The chain recombines TRBV6-2 or TRBV6-3 with TRBJ1-6; D not certain. The CDR3 is made up of 15 amino acids. Deletions cut 11 bases from V and 8 bases from J, with 22 bases between. The germline CDR1 and CDR2 sequences are MNHEY and SVGEGT. The CDR3 DNA reads as TGTGCCTCCGCGTGGGTGGCCTTAAGAGATTCACCCCTCCACTTT. It is translated as CASAWVALRDSPLHF.

This clonotype was observed many times. The genes are TRBV5-4 and TRBJ2-1; 9 bases are a match to TRBD1. This CDR3 spans 15 amino acids. Germline trimming cut 2 bases from V and 7 bases from J; bases unmatched to any gene: 7. Germline values: CDR1 SGHNT, CDR2 YYREEE (reference sequence). The CDR3 sequence: CASSFGQGKANEQFF. Here the CDR3 DNA reads TGTGCCAGCAGCTTCGGACAGGGGAAAGCGAATGAGCAGTTCTTC.

This clonotype was picked up a small number of times. The J gene is TRBJ1-1, the V gene TRBV7-8, with D hard to call. V lost 3 bases, J lost 5 bases, and 10 bases lay in between. The CDR3 sequence is 13 residues long. Germline V gives CDR1 SGHVS, CDR2 FQNEAQ. The CDR3 reads CASSFAGRTEAFF. CDR3 nucleotides: TGTGCCAGCAGCTTTGCGGGAAGGACTGAAGCTTTCTTT.

This clonotype occurred many times. CDR3: CASSPTGPFTDTQYF. The CDR3 DNA reads TGTGCCAGCAGCCCGACAGGGCCTTTCACAGATACGCAGTATTTT. V and J are TRBV7-8 and TRBJ2-3; 7 bases agree with TRBD1. Germline V lookup: CDR1 SGHVS, CDR2 FQNEAQ. The CDR3 sequence is 15 residues long. J was trimmed by 2 bases and V by 5 bases; bases with no gene match: 7.

To note about this clonotype: An end of the junction differs from the germline gene, which may be a read error. The chain employs TRBV23-1 and TRBJ1-4; 7 bases match TRBD1. TRBV23-1 is an ORF for which the function is uncertain. This CDR3 contains 17 residues. The CDR3 nucleotides are TGTGCCAGCAGTCGACAGGGAGGGCGCTCAACTAATGAAAAACTGTTTTTT. This gives the protein CASSRQGGRSTNEKLFF.

This clonotype was seen a handful of times. The CDR3 loop reads CAWSLPNQPQHF. The CDR3 coding sequence is TGTGCCTGGAGCCTGCCCAATCAGCCCCAGCATTTT. V is TRBV30 and J is TRBJ1-5; D ambiguous. The CDR3 covers 12 residues. Germline-derived CDR1 and CDR2 are GTSNPN and SVGIG (reference sequence). Trimming pared 3 bases from V and 3 bases from J, leaving 6 bases between.

The genes are TRBV6-5 and TRBJ2-5; 10 nucleotides match TRBD1. V lost 2 bases and J lost 5; bases outside the gene matches: 11. The CDR3 totals 17 residues. Germline V gives CDR1 MNHEY, CDR2 SVGAGI. This CDR3 reads CASSYPMGTGEGETQYF. The DNA for the CDR3 is TGTGCCAGCAGTTACCCGATGGGGACAGGGGAGGGGGAGACCCAGTACTTC.

This clonotype was found many times. The J gene is TRBJ2-6, the V gene TRBV15; D possibly corresponds to TRBD2 (7 bases). Per germline, CDR1 LNHNV and CDR2 YYDKDF (reference sequence). The CDR3 is made up of 20 amino acids. Trimming cost V 0 bases and J 0 bases, with 18 bases left between them. CDR3 loop: CATSRDNVRGALSGANVLTF. CDR3 nucleotide sequence: TGTGCCACCAGCAGAGATAACGTACGGGGGGCCCTCTCTGGGGCCAACGTCCTGACTTTC.

This clonotype appeared many times. The V call is TRBV20-1, the J call TRBJ2-7; 8 positions match TRBD1. Germline V gene lookup returns CDR1 DFQATT and CDR2 SNEGSKA (reference sequence). V lost 5 bases to trimming and J lost 1 base; unmatched junction nucleotides: 4. This CDR3 has 13 residues. This CDR3 reads CSAGTGPSYEQYF. Here the CDR3 DNA reads TGCAGTGCTGGGACAGGACCTTCCTACGAGCAGTACTTC.

The V gene is TRBV5-8, the J gene TRBJ1-1, with D uncertain. Trimming cost V 5 bases and J 0 bases, with 11 bases left between them. CDR3 length equals 14 residues. CDR1 is SGHTS, CDR2 YDEGEE, per germline. In DNA form, the CDR3 reads TGTGCCAGCAGTACCGGGTTGATGAACACTGAAGCTTTCTTT. Residues: CASSTGLMNTEAFF. The full variable domain, its missing parts supplied by reference TRBV5-8 and TRBJ1-1, is EAGVTQSPTHLIKTRGQQATLRCSPISGHTSVYWYQQALGLGLQFLLWYDEGEERNRGNFPPRFSGRQFPNYSSELNVNALELEDSALYLCASSTGLMNTEAFFGQGTRLTVV.

The chain uses TRBV2 and TRBJ1-2; 7 nucleotides match TRBD1. Germline assignment: CDR1 SNHLY and CDR2 FYNNEI. J gave up 11 bases and V 7 bases, and 10 bases lay outside the gene matches. This CDR3 has 12 residues. The CDR3 DNA is TGTGCCAGCAACAGGGGTATTGGAGGATACACCTTC. The encoded protein is CASNRGIGGYTF.

This chain links TRBV25-1 with TRBJ2-7, with 9 bases aligning to TRBD1. The CDR3 loop spans 15 amino acids. Germline-derived CDR1 and CDR2 are MGHDK and SYGVNS. Trimming took 5 bases from V and 5 from J; bases not matched to a gene: 10. In nucleotides, the CDR3 is TGTGCCAGCAGTTACCGGGGACAGGGAGGGAACGAGCAGTACTTC. Protein: CASSYRGQGGNEQYF.

This clonotype came up many times. The CDR3 sequence is CSVRKEAGRNEQYF. The CDR3 coding sequence is TGCAGCGTTCGTAAGGAGGCAGGGCGGAACGAGCAGTACTTC. The J gene is TRBJ2-7, the V gene TRBV29-1; D tentatively reads TRBD1 or TRBD2 (5 bases each). The CDR3 contains 14 residues. The germline V and J ends were trimmed by 5 bases and 5 bases, with 19 bases remaining between them. Germline CDR1 reads SQVTM; CDR2 reads ANQGSEA.